The clone carrying this TCR beta chain was observed many times. The record originates from a study of T cells in Graves' hyperthyroidism and ophthalmopathy. It was RNA transcripts that yielded the amplified TCR beta CDR3 regions. During a first-round RT-PCR of the TCR CDR3, the HTBI primer set was used. TCRdb re-derived calls from the multiplex PCR reads in MiXCR, one entry per CDR3 protein. This sample yields a few hundred thousand distinct CDR3 sequences, of which under 25% are seen a single time; around 45% belongs to the top ten. This CDR3 is 17 amino acids long. Trimming took 6 bases from V and 4 from J, leaving 24 bases between them. From germline, CDR1 is MDHEN and CDR2 SYDVKM.

Sequenced input: blood. This TCR derives from a woman aged 50 to 60 with Graves' hyperthyroidism. This chain uses TRBV28 with TRBJ1-2; D may be TRBD1 (5 bases). In DNA form, the CDR3 reads TGTGCCAGCAGGAGTTTCGGGGCAGGGAGTGACGCCTATGGCTACACCTTC. It yields the protein CASRSFGAGSDAYGYTF.